This T cell receptor beta chain was profiled in a study of blood T cells in healthy people across ages. General study results and limits: Samples with more naive T cells showed higher observed beta diversity.

With 8 bases removed from V and 1 base from J, the gap between germline ends came to 11 bases. The CDR3 is 13 residues long. Germline CDR1 reads MNHEY; CDR2 reads SVGAGI. Sample-barcoded 5' priming and a J-beta primer mix drove a second PCR of 7 to 11 cycles. One entry per CDR3 protein results from TCRdb running MiXCR on the 5' RACE reads. The sample contains around 800,000 distinct CDR3 sequences, around 25% of which appear only once. This clonotype was seen more than once but under ten times. Its antigen is unknown. The total RNA that was extracted per sample amounted to at least 5 micrograms. The data also belong to a second study, concerning T cells of mothers and their children.

Material for sequencing was blood. The chain links TRBV6-5 to TRBJ1-1; D is unresolved. This clonotype originated in a boy aged 5-17 years in good health. The CDR3: CASHLGKNTEAFF. The DNA of the CDR3 is TGTGCCAGCCACCTGGGGAAGAACACTGAAGCTTTCTTT.